Listed below are T cell receptor beta chains from one sample, sequenced in a study of blood T cell repertoires in COVID-19. Measured with immunoSEQ multiplex PCR; TCRdb has only the in-frame clones, and not every one. The sample lists over 250,000 clones, 80% to 90% occurring once. Input material: peripheral blood. Every receptor here comes from a woman in her 70s with acute or convalescent COVID-19. Both conserved end residues are part of each CDR3. Each record gives: CDR3 protein, CDR3 DNA, clone size, J gene, D gene, V gene. A D gene is named only where the DNA matches it firmly. A row's size may be missing; if present it is once, few, many or a size class.

CASSSGTLNTDTQYF | TGTGCCAGCAGCTCCGGGACACTGAACACAGATACGCAGTATTTT | NA | TRBJ2-3 | NA | TRBV5-5
CASSQGGLGYTF | TGTGCCAGCAGTCAGGGTGGTCTTGGCTACACCTTC | NA | TRBJ1-2 | NA | TRBV6-5
CASSLEMGGQVSEKLFF | TGTGCCAGCAGCTTAGAAATGGGGGGACAGGTCTCCGAAAAACTGTTTTTT | few | TRBJ1-4 | TRBD1 | TRBV7-9
CASSLVSGQDQPQHF | TGTGCCAGCAGCTTAGTGTCGGGACAAGATCAGCCCCAGCATTTT | NA | TRBJ1-5 | NA | TRBV11-2
CASSESGQGLADTQYF | TGTGCCAGCAGTGAATCGGGACAGGGGTTGGCAGATACGCAGTATTTT | NA | TRBJ2-3 | TRBD1 | TRBV25-1
CASRIGGYDGSKNIQYF | TGTGCCAGCAGAATAGGGGGTTACGACGGTTCCAAAAACATTCAGTACTTC | NA | TRBJ2-4 | NA | TRBV2
CASSRGRNTGELFF | TGTGCCTCCTCAAGGGGGAGAAACACCGGGGAGCTGTTTTTT | NA | TRBJ2-2 | NA | TRBV30
CARAGTGDYEQYF | TGCGCCAGGGCCGGGACAGGGGACTACGAGCAGTACTTC | NA | TRBJ2-7 | TRBD1 | TRBV10-1
CASRGQNSPLHF | TGTGCCAGCAGAGGACAGAATTCACCCCTCCACTTT | NA | TRBJ1-6 | NA | TRBV6-6
CASSARAGQGSSPLHF | TGTGCCAGTAGTGCCAGGGCGGGACAGGGGAGTTCACCCCTCCACTTT | NA | TRBJ1-6 | TRBD1 | TRBV19
CASPCGHETDTQYF | TGTGCCAGCCCGTGTGGACACGAAACAGATACGCAGTATTTT | few | TRBJ2-3 | NA | TRBV27
CASSIERRNQPQHF | TGTGCCAGTAGTATAGAGAGGCGAAATCAGCCCCAGCATTTT | NA | TRBJ1-5 | NA | TRBV19
CASSAYGQAAILWF | TGTGCCAGCAGCGCATATGGACAGGCGGCTATCCTTTGGTTC | few | TRBJ2-7 | TRBD1 | TRBV7-2
CASSQTSGSQYEQYF | TGCGCCAGCAGCCAGACTAGCGGGTCCCAATACGAGCAGTACTTC | NA | TRBJ2-7 | TRBD2 | TRBV4-1
CASSQVTGGQGIQYF | TGCGCCAGCAGCCAAGTCACCGGGGGGCAGGGCATTCAGTACTTC | NA | TRBJ2-4 | NA | TRBV5-1
CASSRGGLAGAETQYF | TGTGCCAGCAGCCGCGGAGGGCTAGCGGGGGCGGAGACCCAGTACTTC | NA | TRBJ2-5 | TRBD2 | TRBV7-8
CASSLGWGQDLYGYTF | TGTGCCAGCAGCTTGGGGTGGGGACAGGATCTCTATGGCTACACCTTC | NA | TRBJ1-2 | TRBD1 | TRBV5-4
CASSFPGPGGTEAFF | TGTGCCAGCAGCTTCCCCGGTCCCGGGGGCACTGAAGCTTTCTTT | NA | TRBJ1-1 | NA | TRBV5-4
CAWSVREYPGYTF | TGTGCCTGGAGTGTACGGGAGTACCCTGGCTACACCTTC | NA | TRBJ1-2 | NA | TRBV30
CASSYKRTGNYGYTF | TGTGCCAGCAGTTACAAGAGGACAGGCAACTATGGCTACACCTTC | NA | TRBJ1-2 | TRBD1 | TRBV6-5
CASSHGQGNQETQYF | TGCGCCAGCAGCCACGGCCAGGGGAACCAAGAGACCCAGTACTTC | NA | TRBJ2-5 | NA | TRBV4-1
CASSFRVKEQFF | TGTGCCAGCAGCTTTCGAGTTAAAGAGCAGTTCTTC | NA | TRBJ2-1 | NA | TRBV5-8
CASSFLGSGNTIYF | TGTGCCAGCAGTTTCCTCGGCTCTGGAAACACCATATATTTT | once | TRBJ1-3 | NA | TRBV2